These 10 T cell receptor beta chains originate from one sample sequenced in a study of OX40 agonist ivuxolimab in advanced cancers. The method behind the library was the immunoSEQ multiplex PCR assay. TCRdb holds this immuneACCESS table with in-frame rearrangements only. Some clones are missing; in checked studies, unresolved V genes explain under half, and the rest has no known cause. The sample table lists roughly 42,000 clones, about 90% of them with a count of one. Together, the top ten hold 14% to 15% of the sample. The source material was CD4+ or CD8+ T cells sorted from blood, sampled in a trial of the OX40 agonist ivuxolimab. The origin of the receptors is an adult with an advanced solid tumor such as melanoma, head and neck, liver or kidney cancer.

The CDR3 coding sequence is TGTGCCAGCAGCCCAGTGGGGGACACTGAAGCTTTCTTT. Amino acids: CASSPVGDTEAFF. J is TRBJ1-1 and V is TRBV7-8; TRBD1 might be the D (5 bases). From germline, CDR1 is SGHVS and CDR2 FQNEAQ. Trimming cost V 5 bases and J 3 bases, with 10 bases left between them. The CDR3 contains 13 residues.

The sample holds a few counts of this clone. The chain links TRBV2 to TRBJ1-2, with D possibly matching TRBD1 (6 bases). The CDR3 totals 13 residues. CDR1 is SNHLY and CDR2 is FYNNEI in the germline V gene. The V and J ends lost 4 bases and 6 bases respectively, with 12 bases between them. For the CDR3, the DNA is TGTGCCAGCAGTGCGGGGGGCGCACATGGCTACACCTTC. This sequence encodes CASSAGGAHGYTF.

This clone came up once. This chain uses TRBV7-9 with TRBJ2-1, with TRBD2 matching over 7 bases. CDR1 and CDR2 from the germline V gene are SEHNR and FQNEAQ (reference sequence). V lost 1 base, J lost 12 bases, and 6 bases stayed unmatched. This CDR3 comprises 13 residues. CDR3: CASSLGLATGQFF. The CDR3 DNA is TGTGCCAGCAGCTTAGGACTAGCTACCGGGCAGTTCTTC.

CDR3 amino acids: CASSLFTGSSYEQYF. CDR3 nucleotides: TGTGCCAGCAGTTTATTCACAGGGAGCTCCTACGAGCAGTACTTC. The chain joins TRBV27 to TRBJ2-7; a weak D match, TRBD1 (6 bases). Germline V gene data show CDR1 as MNHEY and CDR2 as SMNVEV (reference sequence). Trimming pared 1 base from V and 0 bases from J, leaving 10 bases between. This CDR3 has 15 amino acids.

The chain is built from TRBV28 and TRBJ2-7, with TRBD2 matching over 7 bases. The length of the CDR3 is 14 residues. J was trimmed by 0 bases and V by 6 bases; bases with no gene match: 5. Germline assignment: CDR1 MDHEN and CDR2 SYDVKM. CDR3 bases: TGTGCCAGCAGAGCGGGACGGAGCTCCTACGAGCAGTACGTC. This gives the protein CASRAGRSSYEQYV.

This chain connects TRBV6-1 to TRBJ2-5, with D unresolved. CDR1 and CDR2 (germline): MNHNS, SASEGT. Trimming cost V 2 bases and J 5 bases, with 12 bases left between them. This CDR3 spans 14 amino acids. CDR3 in amino acids: CASSEFGSGETQYF. The CDR3 region has the DNA TGTGCCAGCAGTGAATTTGGTAGTGGGGAGACCCAGTACTTC.

The chain is built from TRBV19 and TRBJ2-3; 11 bases are a match to TRBD2. J was trimmed by 7 bases and V by 3 bases; bases with no gene match: 9. The CDR3 is 16 residues long. The V gene's germline CDR1 is LNHDA and CDR2 SQIVND (reference sequence). The CDR3 sequence: CASSILLAGDQNTQYF. The CDR3 DNA reads as TGTGCCAGTAGTATCCTACTAGCGGGGGATCAAAATACGCAGTATTTT.

This chain joins TRBV7-2 and TRBJ2-2, with a weak D call TRBD2 (5 bases). The V gene lost 3 bases and the J gene lost 0 bases, with 8 bases spanning the gap. CDR1 and CDR2 from the germline V gene are SGHTA and FQGNSA. The CDR3 sequence is 15 residues long. The CDR3 DNA is TGTGCCAGCAGCTTCGGACTTACGAACACCGGGGAGCTGTTTTTT. This gives the protein CASSFGLTNTGELFF.

The rearrangement links TRBV11-2 to TRBJ2-7; the D gene is possibly TRBD1 (6 bases). Germline assignment: CDR1 SGHAT and CDR2 FQNNGV. The CDR3 is 14 residues long. V gave up 5 bases and J gave up 3 bases, with 14 bases separating them. CDR3 protein: CASSGGPSGYEQYV. CDR3 in DNA: TGTGCCAGCAGCGGGGGCCCATCGGGCTACGAGCAGTACGTC.

This rearrangement joins TRBV19 to TRBJ2-1, with 15 bases lining up with TRBD2. V dropped 3 bases and J dropped 5; count of bases not matched to a gene: 5. Germline CDR1 reads LNHDA; CDR2 reads SQIVND (reference sequence). This CDR3 is 17 amino acids long. As DNA, the CDR3 is TGTGCCAGTAGTATTGCCGGACTAGCGGGAGGGGACAATGAGCAGTTCTTC. Residues: CASSIAGLAGGDNEQFF.